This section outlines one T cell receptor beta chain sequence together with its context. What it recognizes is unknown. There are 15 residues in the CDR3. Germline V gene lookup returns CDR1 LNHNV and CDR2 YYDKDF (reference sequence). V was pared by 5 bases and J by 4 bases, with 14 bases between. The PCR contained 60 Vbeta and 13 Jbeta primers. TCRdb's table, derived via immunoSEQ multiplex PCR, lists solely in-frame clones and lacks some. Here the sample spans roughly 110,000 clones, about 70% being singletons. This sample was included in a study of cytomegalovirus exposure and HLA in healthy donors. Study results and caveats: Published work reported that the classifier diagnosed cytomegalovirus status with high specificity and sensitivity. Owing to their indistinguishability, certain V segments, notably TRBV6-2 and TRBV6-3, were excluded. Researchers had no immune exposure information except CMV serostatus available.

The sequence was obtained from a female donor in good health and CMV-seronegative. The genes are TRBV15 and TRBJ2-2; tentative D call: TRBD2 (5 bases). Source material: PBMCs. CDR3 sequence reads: CATSEETRGTGELFF. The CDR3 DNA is TGTGCCACCAGCGAGGAAACCCGGGGCACCGGGGAGCTGTTTTTT.